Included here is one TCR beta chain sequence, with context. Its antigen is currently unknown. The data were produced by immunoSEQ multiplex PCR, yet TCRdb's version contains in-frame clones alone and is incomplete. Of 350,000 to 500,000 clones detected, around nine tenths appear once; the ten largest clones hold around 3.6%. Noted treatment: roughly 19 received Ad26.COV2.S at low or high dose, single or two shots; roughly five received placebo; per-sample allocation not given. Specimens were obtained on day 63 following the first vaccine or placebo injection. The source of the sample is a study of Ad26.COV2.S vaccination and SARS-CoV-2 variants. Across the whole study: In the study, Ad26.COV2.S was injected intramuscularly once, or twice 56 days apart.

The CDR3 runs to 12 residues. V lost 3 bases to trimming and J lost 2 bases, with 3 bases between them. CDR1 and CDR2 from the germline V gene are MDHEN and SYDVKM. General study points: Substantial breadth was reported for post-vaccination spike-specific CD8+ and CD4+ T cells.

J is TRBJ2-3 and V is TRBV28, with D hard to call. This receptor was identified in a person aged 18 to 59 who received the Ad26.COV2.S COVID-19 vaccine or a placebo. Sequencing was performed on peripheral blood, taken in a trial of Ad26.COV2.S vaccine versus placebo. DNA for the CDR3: TGTGCCAGCAGTTTGGACACAGATACGCAGTATTTT. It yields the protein CASSLDTDTQYF.